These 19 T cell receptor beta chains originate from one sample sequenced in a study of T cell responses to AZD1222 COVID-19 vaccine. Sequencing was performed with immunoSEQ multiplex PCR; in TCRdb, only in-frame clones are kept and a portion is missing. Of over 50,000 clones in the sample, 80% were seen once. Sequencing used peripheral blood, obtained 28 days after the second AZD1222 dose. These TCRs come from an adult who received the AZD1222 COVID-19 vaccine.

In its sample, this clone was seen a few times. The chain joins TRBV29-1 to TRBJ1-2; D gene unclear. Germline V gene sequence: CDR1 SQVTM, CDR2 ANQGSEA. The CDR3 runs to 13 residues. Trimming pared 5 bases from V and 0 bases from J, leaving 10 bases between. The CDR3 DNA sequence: TGCAGCGTTACGGACGCCTCTAACTATGGCTACACCTTC. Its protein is CSVTDASNYGYTF.

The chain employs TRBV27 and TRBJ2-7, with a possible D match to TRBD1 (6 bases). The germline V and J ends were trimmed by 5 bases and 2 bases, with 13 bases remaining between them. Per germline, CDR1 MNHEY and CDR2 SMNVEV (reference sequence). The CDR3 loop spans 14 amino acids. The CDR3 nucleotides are TGTGCCAGCAGTACCCGGGACACCCCCTACGAGCAGTACTTC. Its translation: CASSTRDTPYEQYF.

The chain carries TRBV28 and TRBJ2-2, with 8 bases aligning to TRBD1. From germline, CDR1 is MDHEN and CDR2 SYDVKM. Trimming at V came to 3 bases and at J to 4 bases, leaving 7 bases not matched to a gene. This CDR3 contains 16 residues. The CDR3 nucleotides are TGTGCCAGCAGTTTCGCCCATACAGGGGGCACCGGGGAGCTGTTTTTT. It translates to CASSFAHTGGTGELFF.

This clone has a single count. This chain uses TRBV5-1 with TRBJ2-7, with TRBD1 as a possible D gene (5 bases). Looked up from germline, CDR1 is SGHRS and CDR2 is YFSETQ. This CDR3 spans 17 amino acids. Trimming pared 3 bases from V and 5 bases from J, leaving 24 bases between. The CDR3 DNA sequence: TGCGCCAGCAGCTCAGGGATTGGAATGAAGACCGGCGACGAGCAGTACTTC. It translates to CASSSGIGMKTGDEQYF.

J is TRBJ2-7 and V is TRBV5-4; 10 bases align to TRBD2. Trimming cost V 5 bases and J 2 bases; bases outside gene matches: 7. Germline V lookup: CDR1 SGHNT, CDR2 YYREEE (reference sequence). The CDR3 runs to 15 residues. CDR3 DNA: TGTGCCAGCAGACAAGGACTAGCGGACCCCTACGAGCAGTACTTC. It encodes CASRQGLADPYEQYF.

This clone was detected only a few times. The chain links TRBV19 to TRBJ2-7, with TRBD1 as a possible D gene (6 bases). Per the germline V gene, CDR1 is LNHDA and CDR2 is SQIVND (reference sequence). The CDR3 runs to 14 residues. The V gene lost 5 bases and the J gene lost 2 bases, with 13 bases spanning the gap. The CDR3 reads CASSPGVPAYEQYF. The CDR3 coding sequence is TGTGCCAGTAGTCCAGGGGTCCCAGCCTACGAGCAGTACTTC.

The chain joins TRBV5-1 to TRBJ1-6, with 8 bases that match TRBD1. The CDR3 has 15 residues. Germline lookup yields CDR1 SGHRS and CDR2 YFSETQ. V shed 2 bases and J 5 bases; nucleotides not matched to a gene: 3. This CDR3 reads CASSFKTGDNSPLHF. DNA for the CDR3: TGCGCCAGCAGCTTTAAGACAGGGGATAATTCACCCCTCCACTTT. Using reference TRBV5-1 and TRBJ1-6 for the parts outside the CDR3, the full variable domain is KAGVTQTPRYLIKTRGQQVTLSCSPISGHRSVSWYQQTPGQGLQFLFEYFSETQRNKGNFPGRFSGRQFSNSRSEMNVSTLELGDSALYLCASSFKTGDNSPLHFGNGTRLTVT.

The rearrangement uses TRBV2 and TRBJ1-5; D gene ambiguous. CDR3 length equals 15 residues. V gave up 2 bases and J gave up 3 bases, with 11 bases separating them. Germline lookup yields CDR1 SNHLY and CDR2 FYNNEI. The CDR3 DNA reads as TGTGCCAGCAGTGAAAGGAAAGGAGCCAATCAGCCCCAGCATTTT. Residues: CASSERKGANQPQHF.

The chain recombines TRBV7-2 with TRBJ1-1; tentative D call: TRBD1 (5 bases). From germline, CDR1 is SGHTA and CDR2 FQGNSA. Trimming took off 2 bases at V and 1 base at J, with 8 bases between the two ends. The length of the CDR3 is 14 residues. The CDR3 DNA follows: TGTGCCAGCAGCTTACGGGGCAGGAACACTGAAGCTTTCTTT. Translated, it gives CASSLRGRNTEAFF.

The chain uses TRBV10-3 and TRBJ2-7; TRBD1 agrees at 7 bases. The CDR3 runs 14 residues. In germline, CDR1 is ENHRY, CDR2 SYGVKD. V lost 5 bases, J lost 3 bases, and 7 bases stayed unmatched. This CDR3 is CAISIWTGRYEQYV. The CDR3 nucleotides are TGTGCCATCAGTATTTGGACAGGCCGCTACGAGCAGTACGTC.

The CDR3 spells CASSIGSFQPQHF. As DNA, the CDR3 is TGTGCCAGTAGTATTGGGTCATTTCAGCCCCAGCATTTT. The V and J genes are TRBV19 and TRBJ1-5; D is uncertain. Looked up from germline, CDR1 is LNHDA and CDR2 is SQIVND (reference sequence). With 3 bases removed from V and 6 bases from J, the gap between germline ends came to 9 bases. CDR3 length: 13 amino acids.

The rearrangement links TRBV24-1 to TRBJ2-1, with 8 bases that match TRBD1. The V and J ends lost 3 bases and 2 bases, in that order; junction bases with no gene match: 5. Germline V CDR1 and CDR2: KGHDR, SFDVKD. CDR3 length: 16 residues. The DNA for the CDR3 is TGTGCCACCAGTGATCCACAGGGGGGAACCTACAATGAGCAGTTCTTC. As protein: CATSDPQGGTYNEQFF.

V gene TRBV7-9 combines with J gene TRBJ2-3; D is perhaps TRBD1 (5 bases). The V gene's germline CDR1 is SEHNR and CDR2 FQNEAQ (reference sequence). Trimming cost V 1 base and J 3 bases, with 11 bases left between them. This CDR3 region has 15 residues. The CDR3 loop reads CASSLGWAGTDTQYF. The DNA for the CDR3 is TGTGCCAGCAGCTTAGGTTGGGCAGGGACAGATACGCAGTATTTT.

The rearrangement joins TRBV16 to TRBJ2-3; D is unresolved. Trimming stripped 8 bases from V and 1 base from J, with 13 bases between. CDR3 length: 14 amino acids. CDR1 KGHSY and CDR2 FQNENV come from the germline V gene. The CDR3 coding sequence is TGTGCCAGCGTCCAGGTGGGCGGCACAGATACGCAGTATTTT. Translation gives CASVQVGGTDTQYF. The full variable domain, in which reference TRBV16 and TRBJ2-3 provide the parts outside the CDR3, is GEEVAQTPKHLVRGEGQKAKLYCAPIKGHSYVFWYQQVLKNEFKFLISFQNENVFDETGMPKERFSAKCLPNSPCSLEIQATKLEDSAVYFCASVQVGGTDTQYFGPGTRLTVL.

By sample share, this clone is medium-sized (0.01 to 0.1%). The CDR3: CASRRKGAANEKLFF. CDR3 coding DNA: TGTGCCAGCAGAAGGAAGGGGGCGGCTAATGAAAAACTGTTTTTT. The chain links TRBV6-5 to TRBJ1-4; 7 nucleotides line up with TRBD1. Germline V lookup: CDR1 MNHEY, CDR2 SVGAGI. The CDR3 has 15 residues. J gave up 3 bases and V 6 bases, and 7 bases lay outside the gene matches.

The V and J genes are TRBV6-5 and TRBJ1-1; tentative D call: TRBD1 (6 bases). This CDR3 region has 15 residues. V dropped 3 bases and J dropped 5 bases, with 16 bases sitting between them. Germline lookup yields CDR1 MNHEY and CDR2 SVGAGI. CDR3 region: CASSYGSGGKTEAFF. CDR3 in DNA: TGTGCCAGCAGTTATGGTTCGGGGGGCAAGACTGAAGCTTTCTTT.

Written as DNA, the CDR3 is TGTGCCAGCAGTCCTAGCGGCCCCTACGAGCAGTACTTC. The encoded protein is CASSPSGPYEQYF. The chain combines TRBV28 with TRBJ2-7; 7 bases align to TRBD2. The length of the CDR3 is 13 residues. The J segment lost 2 bases and the V segment lost 5 bases, leaving 3 bases of the junction unmatched. Per germline, CDR1 MDHEN and CDR2 SYDVKM.

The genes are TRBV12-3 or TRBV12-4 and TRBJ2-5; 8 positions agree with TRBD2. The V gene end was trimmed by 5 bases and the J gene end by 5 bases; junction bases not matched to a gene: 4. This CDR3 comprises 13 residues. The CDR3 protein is CASSVSGSETQYF. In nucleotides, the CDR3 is TGTGCCAGCAGTGTAAGCGGGAGCGAGACCCAGTACTTC.

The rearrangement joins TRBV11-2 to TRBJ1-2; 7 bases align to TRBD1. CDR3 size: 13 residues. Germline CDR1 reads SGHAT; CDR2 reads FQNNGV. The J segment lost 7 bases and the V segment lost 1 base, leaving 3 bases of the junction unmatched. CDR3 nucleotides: TGTGCCAGCAGCTTAGTCCCAGGGGGTGGCTACACCTTC. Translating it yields CASSLVPGGGYTF.